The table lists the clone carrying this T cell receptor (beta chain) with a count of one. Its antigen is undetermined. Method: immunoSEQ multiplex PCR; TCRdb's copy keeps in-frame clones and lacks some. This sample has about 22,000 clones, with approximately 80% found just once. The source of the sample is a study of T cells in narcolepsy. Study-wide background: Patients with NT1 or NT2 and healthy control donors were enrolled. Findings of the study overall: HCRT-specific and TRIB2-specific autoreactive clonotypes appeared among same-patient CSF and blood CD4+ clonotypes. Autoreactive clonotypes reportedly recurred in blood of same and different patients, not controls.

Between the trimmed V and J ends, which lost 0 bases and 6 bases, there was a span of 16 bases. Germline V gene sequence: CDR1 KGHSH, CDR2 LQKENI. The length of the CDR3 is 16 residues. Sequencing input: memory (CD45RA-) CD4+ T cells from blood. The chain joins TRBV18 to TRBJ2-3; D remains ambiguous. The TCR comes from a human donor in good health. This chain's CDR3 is CASSPPMGNPPDTQYF. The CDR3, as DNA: TGTGCCAGCTCACCACCGATGGGGAATCCCCCGGATACGCAGTATTTT.